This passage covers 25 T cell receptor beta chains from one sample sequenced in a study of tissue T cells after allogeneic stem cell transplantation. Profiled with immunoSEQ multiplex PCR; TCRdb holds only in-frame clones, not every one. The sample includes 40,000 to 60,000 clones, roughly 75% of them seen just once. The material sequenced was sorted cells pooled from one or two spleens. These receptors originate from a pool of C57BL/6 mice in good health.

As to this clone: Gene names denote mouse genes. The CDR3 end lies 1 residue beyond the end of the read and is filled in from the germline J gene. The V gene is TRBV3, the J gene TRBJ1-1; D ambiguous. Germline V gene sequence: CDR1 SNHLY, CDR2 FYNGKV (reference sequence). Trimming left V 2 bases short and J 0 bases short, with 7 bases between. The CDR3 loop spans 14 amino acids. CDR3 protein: CASSLRQANTEVFF. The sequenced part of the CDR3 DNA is TGTGCCAGCAGCTTACGGCAAGCAAACACAGAAGTCTTC.

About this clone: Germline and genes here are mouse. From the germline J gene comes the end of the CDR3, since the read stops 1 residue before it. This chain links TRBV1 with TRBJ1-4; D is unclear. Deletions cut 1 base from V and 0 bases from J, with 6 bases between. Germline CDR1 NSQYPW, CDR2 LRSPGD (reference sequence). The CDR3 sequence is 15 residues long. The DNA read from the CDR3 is TGCACCTGCAGTGCAGTCCAATTTTCCAACGAAAGATTATTT. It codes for CTCSAVQFSNERLF. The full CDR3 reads CTCSAVQFSNERLFF.

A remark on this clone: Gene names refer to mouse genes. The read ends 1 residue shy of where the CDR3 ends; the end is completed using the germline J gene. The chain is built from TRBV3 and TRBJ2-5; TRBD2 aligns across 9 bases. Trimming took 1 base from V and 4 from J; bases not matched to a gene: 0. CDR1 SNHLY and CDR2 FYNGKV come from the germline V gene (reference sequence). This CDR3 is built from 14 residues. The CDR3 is CASSLGTGEDTQYF. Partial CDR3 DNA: TGTGCCAGCAGCTTAGGGACTGGGGAAGACACCCAGTAC.

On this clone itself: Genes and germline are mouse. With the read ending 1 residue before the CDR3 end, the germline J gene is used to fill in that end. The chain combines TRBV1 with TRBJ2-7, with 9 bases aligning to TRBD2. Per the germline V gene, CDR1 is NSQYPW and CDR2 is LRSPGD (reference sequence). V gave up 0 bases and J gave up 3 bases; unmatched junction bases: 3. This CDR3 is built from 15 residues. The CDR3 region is CTCSADGGALYEQYF. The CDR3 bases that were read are TGCACCTGCAGTGCAGATGGGGGGGCCCTCTATGAACAGTAC.

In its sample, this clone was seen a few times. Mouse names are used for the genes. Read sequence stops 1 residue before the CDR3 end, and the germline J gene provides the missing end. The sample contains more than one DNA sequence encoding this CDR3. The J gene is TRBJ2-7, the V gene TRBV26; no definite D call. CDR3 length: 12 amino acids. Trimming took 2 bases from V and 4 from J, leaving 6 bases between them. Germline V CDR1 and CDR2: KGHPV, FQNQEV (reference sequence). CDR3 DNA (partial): TGTGCCAGCAGTCTGGACAAATATGAACAGTAC. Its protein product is CASSLDKYEQY. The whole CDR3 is CASSLDKYEQYF.

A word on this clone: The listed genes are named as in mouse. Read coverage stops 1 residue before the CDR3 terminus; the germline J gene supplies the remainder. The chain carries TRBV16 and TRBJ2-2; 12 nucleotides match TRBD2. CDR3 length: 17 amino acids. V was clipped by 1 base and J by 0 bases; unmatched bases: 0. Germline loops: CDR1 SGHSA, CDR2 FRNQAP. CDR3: CASSLGTGGANTGQLYF. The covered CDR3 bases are TGTGCAAGCAGCTTAGGGACTGGGGGGGCAAACACCGGGCAGCTCTAC.

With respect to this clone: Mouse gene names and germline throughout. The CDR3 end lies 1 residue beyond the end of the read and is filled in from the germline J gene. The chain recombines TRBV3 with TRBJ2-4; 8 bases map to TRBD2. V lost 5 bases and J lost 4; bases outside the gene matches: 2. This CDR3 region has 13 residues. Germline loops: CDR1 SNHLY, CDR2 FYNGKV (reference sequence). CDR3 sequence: CASSGTGKNTLYF. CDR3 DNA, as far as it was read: TGTGCCAGCAGCGGGACTGGAAAAAACACCTTGTAC. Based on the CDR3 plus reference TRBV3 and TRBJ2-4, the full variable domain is GPKVLQIPSHQIIDMGQMVTLNCDPVSNHLYFYWYKQILGQQMEFLVNFYNGKVMEKSKLFKDQFSVERPDGSYFTLKIQPTALEDSAVYFCASSGTGKNTLYFGAGTRLSVL.

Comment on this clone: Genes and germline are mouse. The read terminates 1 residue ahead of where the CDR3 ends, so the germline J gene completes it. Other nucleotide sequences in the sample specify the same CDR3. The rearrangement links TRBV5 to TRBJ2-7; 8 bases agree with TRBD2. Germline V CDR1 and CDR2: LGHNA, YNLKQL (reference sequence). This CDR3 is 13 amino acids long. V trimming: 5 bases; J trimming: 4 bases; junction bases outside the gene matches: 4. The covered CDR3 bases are TGTGCCAGCAGCGGAGACTGGGGATATGAACAGTAC. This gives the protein CASSGDWGYEQY. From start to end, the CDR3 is CASSGDWGYEQYF.

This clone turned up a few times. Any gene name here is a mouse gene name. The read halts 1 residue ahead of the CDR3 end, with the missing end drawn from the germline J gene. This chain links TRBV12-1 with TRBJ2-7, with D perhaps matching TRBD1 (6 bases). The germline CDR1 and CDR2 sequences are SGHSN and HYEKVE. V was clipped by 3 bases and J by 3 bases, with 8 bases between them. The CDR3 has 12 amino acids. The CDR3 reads CASSWDIYEQYF. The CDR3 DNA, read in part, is TGTGCCAGCTCTTGGGACATCTATGAACAGTAC.

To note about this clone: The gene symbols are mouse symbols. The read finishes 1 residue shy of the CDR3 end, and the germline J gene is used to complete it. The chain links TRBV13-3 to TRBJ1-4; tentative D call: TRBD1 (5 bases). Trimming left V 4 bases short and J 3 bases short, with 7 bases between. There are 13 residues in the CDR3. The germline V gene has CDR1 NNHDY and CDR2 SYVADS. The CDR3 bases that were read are TGTGCCAGCAGTTCGGGGGCCAACGAAAGATTATTT. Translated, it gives CASSSGANERLF. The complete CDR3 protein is CASSSGANERLFF.

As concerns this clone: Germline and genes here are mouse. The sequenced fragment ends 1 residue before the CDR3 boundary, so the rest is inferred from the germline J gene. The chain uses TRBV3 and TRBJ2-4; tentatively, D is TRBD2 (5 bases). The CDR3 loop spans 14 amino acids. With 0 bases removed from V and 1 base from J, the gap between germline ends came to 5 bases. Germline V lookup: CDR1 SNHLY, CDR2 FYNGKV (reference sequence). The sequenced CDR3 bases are TGTGCCAGCAGCTTAGCTGGGGGTCAAAACACCTTGTAC. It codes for CASSLAGGQNTLY. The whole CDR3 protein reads CASSLAGGQNTLYF. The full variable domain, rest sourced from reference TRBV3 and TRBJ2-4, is GPKVLQIPSHQIIDMGQMVTLNCDPVSNHLYFYWYKQILGQQMEFLVNFYNGKVMEKSKLFKDQFSVERPDGSYFTLKIQPTALEDSAVYFCASSLAGGQNTLYFGAGTRLSVL.

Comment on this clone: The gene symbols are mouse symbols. The DNA read from the CDR3 is TGTGCCAGCACCGGGACAGGGGGCACAGAAACGCTGTAT. Translated: CASTGTGGTETLY. In full, the CDR3 is CASTGTGGTETLYF. The chain combines TRBV19 with TRBJ2-3; the match to TRBD1 covers 12 bases. The sequenced fragment ends 1 residue before the CDR3 boundary, so the rest is inferred from the germline J gene. CDR1 and CDR2 (germline): FNHDT, SITEND (reference sequence). The CDR3 is made up of 14 amino acids. With 6 bases clipped from V and 4 bases from J, the junction kept 3 bases outside the gene matches.

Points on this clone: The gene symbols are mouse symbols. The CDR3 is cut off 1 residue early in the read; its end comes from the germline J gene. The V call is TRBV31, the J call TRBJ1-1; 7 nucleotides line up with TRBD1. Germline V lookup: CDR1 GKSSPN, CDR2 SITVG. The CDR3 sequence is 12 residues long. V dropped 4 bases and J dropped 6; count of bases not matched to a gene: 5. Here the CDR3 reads CAWTLTGPEVFF. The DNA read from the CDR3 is TGTGCCTGGACCCTGACAGGGCCAGAAGTCTTC. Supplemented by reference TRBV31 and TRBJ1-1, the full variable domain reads AQTIHQWPVAEIKAVGSPLSLGCTIKGKSSPNLYWYWQATGGTLQQLFYSITVGQVESVVQLNLSASRPKDDQFILSTEKLLLSHSGFYLCAWTLTGPEVFFGKGTRLTVV.

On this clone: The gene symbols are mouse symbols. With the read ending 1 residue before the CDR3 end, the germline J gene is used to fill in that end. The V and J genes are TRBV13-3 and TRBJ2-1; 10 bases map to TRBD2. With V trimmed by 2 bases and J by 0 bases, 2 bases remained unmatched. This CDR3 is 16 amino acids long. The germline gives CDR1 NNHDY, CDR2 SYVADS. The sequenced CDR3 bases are TGTGCCAGCAGTGAGACTGGGGGGTATAACTATGCTGAGCAGTTC. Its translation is CASSETGGYNYAEQF. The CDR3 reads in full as CASSETGGYNYAEQFF.

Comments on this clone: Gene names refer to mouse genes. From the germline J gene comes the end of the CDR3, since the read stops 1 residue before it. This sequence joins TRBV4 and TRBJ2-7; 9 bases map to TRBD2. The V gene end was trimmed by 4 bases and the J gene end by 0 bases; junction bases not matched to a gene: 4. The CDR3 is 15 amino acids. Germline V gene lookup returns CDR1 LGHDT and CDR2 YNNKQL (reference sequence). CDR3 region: CASSSTGGLSYEQYF. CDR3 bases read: TGTGCCAGCAGCTCGACTGGGGGCCTCTCCTATGAACAGTAC.

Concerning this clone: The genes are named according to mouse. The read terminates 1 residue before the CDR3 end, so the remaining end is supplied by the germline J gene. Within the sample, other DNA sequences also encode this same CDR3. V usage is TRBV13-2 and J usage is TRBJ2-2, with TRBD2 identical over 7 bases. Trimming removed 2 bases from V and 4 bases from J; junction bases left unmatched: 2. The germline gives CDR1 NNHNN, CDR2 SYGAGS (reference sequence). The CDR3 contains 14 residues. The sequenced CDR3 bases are TGTGCCAGCGGTGACAACTGGGGCACCGGGCAGCTCTAC. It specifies CASGDNWGTGQLY. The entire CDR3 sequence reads CASGDNWGTGQLYF.

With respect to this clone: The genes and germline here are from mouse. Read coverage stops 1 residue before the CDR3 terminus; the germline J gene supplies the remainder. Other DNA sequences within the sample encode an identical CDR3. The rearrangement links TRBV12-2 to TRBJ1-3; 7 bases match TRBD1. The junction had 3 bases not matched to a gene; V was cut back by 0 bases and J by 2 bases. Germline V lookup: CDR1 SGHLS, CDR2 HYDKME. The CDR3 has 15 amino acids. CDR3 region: CASSLGQGAGNTLYF. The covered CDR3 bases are TGTGCCAGCTCTCTCGGCCAGGGGGCTGGAAATACGCTCTAT.

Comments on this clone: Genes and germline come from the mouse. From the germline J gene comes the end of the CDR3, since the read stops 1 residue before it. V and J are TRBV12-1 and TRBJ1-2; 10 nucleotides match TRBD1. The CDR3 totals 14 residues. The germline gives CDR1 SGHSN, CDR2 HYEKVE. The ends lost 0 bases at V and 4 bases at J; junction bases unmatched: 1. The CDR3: CASSLDRGLSDYTF. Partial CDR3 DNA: TGTGCCAGCTCTCTCGACAGGGGGCTCTCCGACTACACC.

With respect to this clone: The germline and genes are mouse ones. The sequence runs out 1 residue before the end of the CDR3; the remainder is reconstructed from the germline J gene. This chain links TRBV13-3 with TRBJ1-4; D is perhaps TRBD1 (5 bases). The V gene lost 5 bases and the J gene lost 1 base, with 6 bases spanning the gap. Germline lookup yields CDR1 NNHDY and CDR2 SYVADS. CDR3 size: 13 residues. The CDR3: CASRDNSNERLFF. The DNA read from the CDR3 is TGTGCCAGCAGGGACAATTCCAACGAAAGATTATTT.

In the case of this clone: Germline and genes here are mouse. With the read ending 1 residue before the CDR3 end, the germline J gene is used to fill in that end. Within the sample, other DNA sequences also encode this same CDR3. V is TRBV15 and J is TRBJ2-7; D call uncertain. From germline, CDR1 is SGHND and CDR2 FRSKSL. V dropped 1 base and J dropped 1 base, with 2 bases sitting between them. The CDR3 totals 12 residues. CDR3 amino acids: CASSLGSYEQYF. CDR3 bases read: TGTGCCAGCAGTTTAGGGTCCTATGAACAGTAC.

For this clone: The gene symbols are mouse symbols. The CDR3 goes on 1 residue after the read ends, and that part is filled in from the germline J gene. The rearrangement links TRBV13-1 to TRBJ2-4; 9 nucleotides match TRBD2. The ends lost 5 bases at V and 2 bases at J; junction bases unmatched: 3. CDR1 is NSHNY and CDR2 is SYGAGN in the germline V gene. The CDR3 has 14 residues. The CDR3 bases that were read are TGTGCCAGCAGGACTGGGGGTGATCAAAACACCTTGTAC. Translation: CASRTGGDQNTLY. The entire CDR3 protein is CASRTGGDQNTLYF.

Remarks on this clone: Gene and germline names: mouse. The CDR3 protein is CASSSDNSGNTLYF. CDR3 DNA (partial): TGTGCCAGCAGCTCTGACAATTCTGGAAATACGCTCTAT. V is TRBV4 and J is TRBJ1-3; D unclear. From the germline J gene comes the end of the CDR3, since the read stops 1 residue before it. Germline V gene lookup returns CDR1 LGHDT and CDR2 YNNKQL (reference sequence). Trimming shortened V by 4 bases and J by 0 bases, and 7 bases separated the two germline ends. There are 14 residues in the CDR3. The full variable domain, its missing parts supplied by reference TRBV4 and TRBJ1-3, is ETAVFQTPNYHVTQVGNEVSFNCKQTLGHDTMYWYKQDSKKLLKIMFSYNNKQLIVNETVPRRFSPQSSDKAHLNLRIKSVEPEDSAVYLCASSSDNSGNTLYFGEGSRLIVV.

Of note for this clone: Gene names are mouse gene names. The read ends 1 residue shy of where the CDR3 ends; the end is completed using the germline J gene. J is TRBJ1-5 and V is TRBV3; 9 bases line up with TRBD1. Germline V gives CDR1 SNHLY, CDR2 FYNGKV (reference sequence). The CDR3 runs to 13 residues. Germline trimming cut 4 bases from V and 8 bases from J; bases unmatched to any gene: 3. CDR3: CASSSGQGKAPLF. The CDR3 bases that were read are TGTGCCAGCAGCTCGGGACAGGGAAAGGCTCCGCTT.

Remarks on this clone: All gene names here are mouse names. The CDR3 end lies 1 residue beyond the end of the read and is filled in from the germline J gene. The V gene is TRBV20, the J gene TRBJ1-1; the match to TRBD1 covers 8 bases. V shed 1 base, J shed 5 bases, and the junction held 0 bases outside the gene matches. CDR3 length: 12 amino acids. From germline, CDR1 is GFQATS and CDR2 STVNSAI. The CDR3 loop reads CGARGTGTEVFF. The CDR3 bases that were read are TGTGGTGCTAGGGGGACAGGGACAGAAGTCTTC.

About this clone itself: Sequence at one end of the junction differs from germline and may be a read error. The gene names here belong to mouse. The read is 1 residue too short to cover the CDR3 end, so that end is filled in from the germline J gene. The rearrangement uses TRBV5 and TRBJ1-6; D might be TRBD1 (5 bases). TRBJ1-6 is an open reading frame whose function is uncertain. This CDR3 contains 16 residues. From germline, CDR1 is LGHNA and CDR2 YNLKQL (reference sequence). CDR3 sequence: CASSQDSGTYSSPLYF. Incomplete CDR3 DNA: TGTGCCAGCAGCCAAGATTCAGGGACCTATAGTTCGCCCCTCTAC.